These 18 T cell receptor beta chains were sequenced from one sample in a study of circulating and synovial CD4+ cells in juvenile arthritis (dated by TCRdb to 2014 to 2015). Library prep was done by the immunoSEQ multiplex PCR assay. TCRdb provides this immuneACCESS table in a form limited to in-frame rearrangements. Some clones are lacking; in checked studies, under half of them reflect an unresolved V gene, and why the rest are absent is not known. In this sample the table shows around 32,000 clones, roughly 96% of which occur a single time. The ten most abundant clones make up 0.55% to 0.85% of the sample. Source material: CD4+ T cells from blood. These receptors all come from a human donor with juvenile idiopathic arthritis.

CDR3 DNA: TGTGCCTGGGGGGCGGGGACAGGGGCTGGAAACACCATATATTTT. Its protein product is CAWGAGTGAGNTIYF. The rearrangement uses TRBV30 and TRBJ1-3, with 10 bases matching TRBD1. The CDR3 consists of 15 residues. V gave up 5 bases and J gave up 2 bases; unmatched junction bases: 6. Germline CDR1 reads GTSNPN; CDR2 reads SVGIG (reference sequence). The whole variable domain, filled in from reference TRBV30 and TRBJ1-3, reads SQTIHQWPATLVQPVGSPLSLECTVEGTSNPNLYWYRQAAGRGLQLLFYSVGIGQISSEVPQNLSASRPQDRQFILSSKKLLLSDSGFYLCAWGAGTGAGNTIYFGEGSWLTVV.

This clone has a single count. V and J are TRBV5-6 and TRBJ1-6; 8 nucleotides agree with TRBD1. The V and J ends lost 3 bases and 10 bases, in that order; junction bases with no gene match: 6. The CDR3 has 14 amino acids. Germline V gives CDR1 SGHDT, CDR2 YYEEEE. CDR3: CASSSDRAGSPLHF. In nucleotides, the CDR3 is TGTGCCAGCAGCTCGGACAGGGCCGGGTCACCCCTCCACTTT.

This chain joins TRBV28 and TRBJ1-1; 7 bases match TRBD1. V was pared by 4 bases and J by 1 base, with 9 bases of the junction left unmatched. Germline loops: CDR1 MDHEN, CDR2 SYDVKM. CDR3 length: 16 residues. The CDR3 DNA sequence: TGTGCCAGCAGTTATAGGGGGCCTTCCCGGAACACTGAAGCTTTCTTT. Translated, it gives CASSYRGPSRNTEAFF.

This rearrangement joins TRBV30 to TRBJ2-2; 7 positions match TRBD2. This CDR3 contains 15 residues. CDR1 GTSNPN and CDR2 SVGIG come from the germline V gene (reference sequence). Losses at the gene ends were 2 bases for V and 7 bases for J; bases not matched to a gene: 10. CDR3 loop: CAWSRMAGVGGELFF. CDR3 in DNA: TGTGCCTGGAGTCGGATGGCGGGAGTGGGCGGGGAGCTGTTTTTT.

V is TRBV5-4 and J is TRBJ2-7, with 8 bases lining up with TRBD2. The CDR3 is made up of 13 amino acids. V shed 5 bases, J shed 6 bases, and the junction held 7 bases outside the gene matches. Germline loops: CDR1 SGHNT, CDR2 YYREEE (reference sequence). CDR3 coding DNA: TGTGCCAGCAGGATAGCGGGAAAGGTCGAGCAGTACTTC. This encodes CASRIAGKVEQYF. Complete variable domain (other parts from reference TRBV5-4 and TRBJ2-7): ETGVTQSPTHLIKTRGQQVTLRCSSQSGHNTVSWYQQALGQGPQFIFQYYREEENGRGNFPPRFSGLQFPNYSSELNVNALELDDSALYLCASRIAGKVEQYFGPGTRLTVT.

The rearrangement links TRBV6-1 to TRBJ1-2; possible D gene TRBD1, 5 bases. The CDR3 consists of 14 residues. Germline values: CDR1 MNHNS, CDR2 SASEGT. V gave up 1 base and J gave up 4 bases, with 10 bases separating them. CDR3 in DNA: TGTGCCAGCAGTGAAGTCGGGGGATCCTATGGCTACACCTTC. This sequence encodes CASSEVGGSYGYTF.

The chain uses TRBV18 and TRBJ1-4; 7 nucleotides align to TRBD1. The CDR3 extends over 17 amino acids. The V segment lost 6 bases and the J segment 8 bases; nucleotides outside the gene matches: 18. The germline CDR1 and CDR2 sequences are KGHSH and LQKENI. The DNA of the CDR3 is TGTGCCAGCTCCCAGGAAGAAACAGGGGAACGGTACGAAAAACTGTTTTTT. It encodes CASSQEETGERYEKLFF.

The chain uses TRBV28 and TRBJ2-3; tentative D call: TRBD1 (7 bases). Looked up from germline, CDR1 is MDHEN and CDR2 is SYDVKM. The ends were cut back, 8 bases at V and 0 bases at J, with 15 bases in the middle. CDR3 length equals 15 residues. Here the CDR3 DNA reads TGTGCCAGCGGTCCAGGGGGGAGTAGCACAGATACGCAGTATTTT. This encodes CASGPGGSSTDTQYF.

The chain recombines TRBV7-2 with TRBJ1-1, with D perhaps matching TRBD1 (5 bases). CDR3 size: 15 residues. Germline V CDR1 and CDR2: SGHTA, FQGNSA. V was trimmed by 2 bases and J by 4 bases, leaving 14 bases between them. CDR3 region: CASSLSSGGGTEAFF. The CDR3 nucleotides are TGTGCCAGCAGCTTAAGTTCGGGGGGAGGCACTGAAGCTTTCTTT.

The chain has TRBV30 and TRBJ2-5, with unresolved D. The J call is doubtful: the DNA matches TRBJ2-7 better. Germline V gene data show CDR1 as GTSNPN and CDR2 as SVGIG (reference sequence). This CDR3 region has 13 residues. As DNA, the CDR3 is TGTGCCTGGAATGCCAGGCCTGACTACGAGCAGTACTTC. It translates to CAWNARPDYEQYF.

The CDR3 spells CASSSETGGFNEQYF. Written as DNA, the CDR3 is TGTGCCAGCAGTTCCGAAACAGGGGGCTTCAACGAGCAGTACTTC. The chain recombines TRBV7-2 with TRBJ2-7, with 9 bases identical to TRBD1. The V segment lost 6 bases and the J segment 5 bases; nucleotides outside the gene matches: 11. CDR3 length: 15 residues. Germline CDR1 is SGHTA and CDR2 is FQGNSA.

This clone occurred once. The CDR3 loop is CASSLASLRRGGLKWDTQYF. CDR3 in DNA: TGCGCCAGCAGCTTGGCATCTTTACGGCGTGGGGGACTAAAATGGGATACGCAGTATTTT. The chain joins TRBV5-1 to TRBJ2-3, with 7 bases that match TRBD2. In germline, CDR1 is SGHRS, CDR2 YFSETQ. This CDR3 is built from 20 residues. With V trimmed by 0 bases and J by 6 bases, 22 bases remained unmatched. The full variable domain, in which reference TRBV5-1 and TRBJ2-3 provide the parts outside the CDR3, is KAGVTQTPRYLIKTRGQQVTLSCSPISGHRSVSWYQQTPGQGLQFLFEYFSETQRNKGNFPGRFSGRQFSNSRSEMNVSTLELGDSALYLCASSLASLRRGGLKWDTQYFGPGTRLTVL.

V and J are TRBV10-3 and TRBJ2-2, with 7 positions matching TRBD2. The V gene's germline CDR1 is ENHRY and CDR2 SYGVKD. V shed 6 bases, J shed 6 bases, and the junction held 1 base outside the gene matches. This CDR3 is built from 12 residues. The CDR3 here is CAIRTSPGELFF. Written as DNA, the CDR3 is TGTGCCATCAGGACTAGCCCCGGGGAGCTGTTTTTT.

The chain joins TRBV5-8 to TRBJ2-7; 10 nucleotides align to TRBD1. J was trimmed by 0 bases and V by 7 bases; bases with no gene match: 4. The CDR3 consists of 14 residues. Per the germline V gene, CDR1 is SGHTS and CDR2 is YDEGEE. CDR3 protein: CASRDRGYSYEQYF. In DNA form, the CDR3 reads TGTGCCAGCCGGGACAGGGGTTACTCCTACGAGCAGTACTTC.

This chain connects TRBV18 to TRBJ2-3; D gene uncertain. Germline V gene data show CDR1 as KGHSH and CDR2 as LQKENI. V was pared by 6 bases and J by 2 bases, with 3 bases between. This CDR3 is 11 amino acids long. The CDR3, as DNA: TGTGCCAGCTCCTTCACAGATACGCAGTATTTT. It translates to CASSFTDTQYF.

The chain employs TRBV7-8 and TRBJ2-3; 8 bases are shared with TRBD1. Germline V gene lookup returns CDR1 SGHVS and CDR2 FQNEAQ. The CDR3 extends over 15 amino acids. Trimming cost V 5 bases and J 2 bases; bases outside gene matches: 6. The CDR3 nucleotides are TGTGCCAGCAGCCAAGGACAGGGTCTCACAGATACGCAGTATTTT. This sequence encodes CASSQGQGLTDTQYF.

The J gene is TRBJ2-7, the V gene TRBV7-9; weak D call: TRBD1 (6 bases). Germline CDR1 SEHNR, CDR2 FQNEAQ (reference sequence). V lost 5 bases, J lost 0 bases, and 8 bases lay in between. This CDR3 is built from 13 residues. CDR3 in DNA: TGTGCCAGCAGCCGGACAGTCTCCTACGAGCAGTACTTC. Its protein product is CASSRTVSYEQYF.

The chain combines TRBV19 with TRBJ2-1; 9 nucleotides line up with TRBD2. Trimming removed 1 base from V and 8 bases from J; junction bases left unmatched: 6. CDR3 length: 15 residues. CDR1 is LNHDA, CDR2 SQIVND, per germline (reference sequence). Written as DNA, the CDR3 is TGTGCCAGTAGTATAGTCAGCGGGGGGACCTATGAGCAGTTCTTC. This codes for CASSIVSGGTYEQFF.